This note documents a single T cell receptor (beta chain) sequence. Some clones are missing from TCRdb's copy, which holds only in-frame ones; the method was immunoSEQ multiplex PCR. The table includes around 99,000 clones, about 86% detected once. The sample comes from a study of radiotherapy plus CTLA-4 blockade in lung cancer. The V end was cut by 6 bases, the J end by 3 bases, with 14 bases between. The CDR3 extends over 14 amino acids. CDR1 is MNHEY and CDR2 is SVGAGI in the germline V gene. This specimen was peripheral blood, taken from a patient treated with radiotherapy plus ipilimumab. This sequence joins TRBV6-5 and TRBJ1-1; D possibly corresponds to TRBD1 (6 bases). The receptor's source is a human donor with non-small cell lung cancer that progressed on radiotherapy plus ipilimumab. The CDR3 DNA is TGTGCCAGCAGCAACCAGGGGAGGGACACTGAAGCTTTCTTT. Protein: CASSNQGRDTEAFF.